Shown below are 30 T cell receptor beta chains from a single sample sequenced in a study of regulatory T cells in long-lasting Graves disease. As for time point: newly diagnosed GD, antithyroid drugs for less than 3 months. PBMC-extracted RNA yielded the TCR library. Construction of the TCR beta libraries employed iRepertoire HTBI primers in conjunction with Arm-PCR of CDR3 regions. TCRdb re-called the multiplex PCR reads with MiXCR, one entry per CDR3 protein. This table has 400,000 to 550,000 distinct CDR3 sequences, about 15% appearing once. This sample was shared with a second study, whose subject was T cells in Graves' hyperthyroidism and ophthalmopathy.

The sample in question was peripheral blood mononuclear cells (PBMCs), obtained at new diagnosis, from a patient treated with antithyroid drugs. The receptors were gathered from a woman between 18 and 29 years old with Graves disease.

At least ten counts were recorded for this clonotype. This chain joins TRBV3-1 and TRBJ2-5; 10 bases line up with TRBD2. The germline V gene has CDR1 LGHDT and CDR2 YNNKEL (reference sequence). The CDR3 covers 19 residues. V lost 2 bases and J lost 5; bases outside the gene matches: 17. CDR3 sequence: CASSQHGEPGLALMETQYF. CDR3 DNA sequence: TGTGCCAGCAGCCAACATGGAGAACCGGGACTAGCGCTGATGGAGACCCAGTACTTC.

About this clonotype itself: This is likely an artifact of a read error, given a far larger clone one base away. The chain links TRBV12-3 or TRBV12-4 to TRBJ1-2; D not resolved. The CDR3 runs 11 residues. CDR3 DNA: TGTGCCAGCAGTTCCGGCTATAGCTACACCTTC. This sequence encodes CASSSGYSYTF.

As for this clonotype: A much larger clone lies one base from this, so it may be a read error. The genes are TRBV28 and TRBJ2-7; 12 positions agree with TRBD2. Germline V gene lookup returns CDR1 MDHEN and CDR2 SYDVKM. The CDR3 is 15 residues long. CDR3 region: CAGSPLAGGIYEQYF. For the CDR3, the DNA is TGTGCCGGCAGTCCACTAGCGGGAGGAATCTACGAGCAGTACTTC.

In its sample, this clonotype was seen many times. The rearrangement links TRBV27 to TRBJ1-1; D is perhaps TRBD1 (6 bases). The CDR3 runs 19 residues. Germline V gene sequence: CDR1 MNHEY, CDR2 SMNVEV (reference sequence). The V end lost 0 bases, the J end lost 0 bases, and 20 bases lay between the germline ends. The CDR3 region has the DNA TGTGCCAGCAGTTTATCTCAACGTCCCAGGGGCGCGATGAACACTGAAGCTTTCTTT. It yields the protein CASSLSQRPRGAMNTEAFF.

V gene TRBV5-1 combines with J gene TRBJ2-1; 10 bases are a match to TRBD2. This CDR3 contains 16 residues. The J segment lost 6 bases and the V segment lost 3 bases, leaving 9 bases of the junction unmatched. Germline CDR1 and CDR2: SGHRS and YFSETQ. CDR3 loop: CASSSGLLAGTNEQFF. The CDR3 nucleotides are TGCGCCAGCAGCTCCGGCTTACTAGCGGGGACCAATGAGCAGTTCTTC.

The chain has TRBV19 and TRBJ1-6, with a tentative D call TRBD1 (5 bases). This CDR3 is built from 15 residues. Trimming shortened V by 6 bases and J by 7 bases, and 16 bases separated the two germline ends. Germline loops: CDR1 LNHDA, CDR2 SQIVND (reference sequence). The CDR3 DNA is TGTGCCAGTAGCGTTACCGGGACGGAGAATTCACCCCTCCACTTT. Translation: CASSVTGTENSPLHF.

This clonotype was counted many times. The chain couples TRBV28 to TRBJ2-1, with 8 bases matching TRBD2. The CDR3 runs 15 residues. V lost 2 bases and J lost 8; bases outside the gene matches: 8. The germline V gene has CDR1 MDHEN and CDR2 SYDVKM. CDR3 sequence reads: CASSLISGVVHEQFF. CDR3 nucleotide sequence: TGTGCCAGCAGTTTAATTAGCGGGGTGGTCCATGAGCAGTTCTTC.

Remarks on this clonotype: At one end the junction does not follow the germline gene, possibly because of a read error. The DNA for the CDR3 is TGTGCCGGCAGTTTAGGGGCGGTTCAGCCCCAGCATTTT. Protein: CAGSLGAVQPQHF. The gene calls are TRBV28 and TRBJ1-5; TRBD1 might be the D (5 bases). Germline lookup yields CDR1 MDHEN and CDR2 SYDVKM. The length of the CDR3 is 13 residues.

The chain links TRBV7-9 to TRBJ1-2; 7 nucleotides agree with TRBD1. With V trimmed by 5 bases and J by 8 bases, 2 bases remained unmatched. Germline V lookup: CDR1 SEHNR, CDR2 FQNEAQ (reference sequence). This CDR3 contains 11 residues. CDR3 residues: CASSRQGGYTF. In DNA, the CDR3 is TGTGCCAGCAGCCGACAGGGAGGCTACACCTTC.

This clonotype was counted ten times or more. CDR3 nucleotides: TGTGCCAGCAGCCAAGTAGGTGAAGCTTTCTTT. As protein: CASSQVGEAFF. This chain links TRBV3-1 with TRBJ1-1; D not resolved. Trimming removed 1 base at V and 7 bases at J, with 4 bases between. The CDR3 extends over 11 amino acids. CDR1 and CDR2 from the germline V gene are LGHDT and YNNKEL (reference sequence).

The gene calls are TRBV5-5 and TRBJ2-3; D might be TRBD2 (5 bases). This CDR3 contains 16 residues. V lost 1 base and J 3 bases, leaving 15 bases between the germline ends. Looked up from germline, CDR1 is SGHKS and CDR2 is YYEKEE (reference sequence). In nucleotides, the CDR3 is TGTGCCAGCAGCTTGTCGAGCGGAATGGTGACAGATACGCAGTATTTT. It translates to CASSLSSGMVTDTQYF. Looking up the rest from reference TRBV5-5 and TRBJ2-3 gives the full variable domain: DAGVTQSPTHLIKTRGQQVTLRCSPISGHKSVSWYQQVLGQGPQFIFQYYEKEERGRGNFPDRFSARQFPNYSSELNVNALLLGDSALYLCASSLSSGMVTDTQYFGPGTRLTVL.

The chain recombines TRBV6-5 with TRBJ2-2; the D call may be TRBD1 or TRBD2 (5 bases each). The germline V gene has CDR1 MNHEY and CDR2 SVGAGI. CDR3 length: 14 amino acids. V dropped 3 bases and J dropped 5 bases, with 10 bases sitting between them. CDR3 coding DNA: TGTGCCAGCAGTTATATGAGGGGTACCGGGGAGCTGTTTTTT. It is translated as CASSYMRGTGELFF.

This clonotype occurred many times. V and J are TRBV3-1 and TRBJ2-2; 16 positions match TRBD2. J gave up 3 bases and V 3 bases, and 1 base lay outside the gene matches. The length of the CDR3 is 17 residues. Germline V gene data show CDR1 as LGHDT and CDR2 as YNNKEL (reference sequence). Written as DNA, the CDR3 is TGTGCCAGCAGCCAGGGACTAGCGGGAGGGGACACCGGGGAGCTGTTTTTT. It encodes CASSQGLAGGDTGELFF. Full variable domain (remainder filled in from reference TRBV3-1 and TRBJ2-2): DTAVSQTPKYLVTQMGNDKSIKCEQNLGHDTMYWYKQDSKKFLKIMFSYNNKELIINETVPNRFSPKSPDKAHLNLHINSLELGDSAVYFCASSQGLAGGDTGELFFGEGSRLTVL.

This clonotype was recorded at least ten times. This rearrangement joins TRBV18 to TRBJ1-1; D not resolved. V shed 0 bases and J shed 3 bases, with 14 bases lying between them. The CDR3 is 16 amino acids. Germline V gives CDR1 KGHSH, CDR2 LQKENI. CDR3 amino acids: CASSPPHSGRDTEAFF. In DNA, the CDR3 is TGTGCCAGCTCACCACCGCATTCGGGTAGGGACACTGAAGCTTTCTTT.

Here the CDR3 reads CASSTDFGTGVNEQFF. CDR3 DNA sequence: TGTGCCAGTAGTACCGATTTCGGGACAGGGGTCAATGAGCAGTTCTTC. V gene TRBV19 combines with J gene TRBJ2-1, with 10 bases matching TRBD1. The germline V gene has CDR1 LNHDA and CDR2 SQIVND (reference sequence). Trimming removed 4 bases from V and 6 bases from J; junction bases left unmatched: 9. The length of the CDR3 is 16 residues.

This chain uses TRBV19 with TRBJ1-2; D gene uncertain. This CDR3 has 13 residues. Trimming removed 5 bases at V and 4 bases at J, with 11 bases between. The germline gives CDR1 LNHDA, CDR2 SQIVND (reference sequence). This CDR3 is CASSDAEGYGYTF. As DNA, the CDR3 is TGTGCCAGTAGTGACGCAGAAGGCTATGGCTACACCTTC.

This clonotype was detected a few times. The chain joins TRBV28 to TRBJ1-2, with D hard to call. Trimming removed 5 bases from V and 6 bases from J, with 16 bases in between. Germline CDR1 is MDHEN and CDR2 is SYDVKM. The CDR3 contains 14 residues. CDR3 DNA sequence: TGTGCCAGCAGTCCACCGGCGGGATCCGATGGCTACACCTTC. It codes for CASSPPAGSDGYTF.

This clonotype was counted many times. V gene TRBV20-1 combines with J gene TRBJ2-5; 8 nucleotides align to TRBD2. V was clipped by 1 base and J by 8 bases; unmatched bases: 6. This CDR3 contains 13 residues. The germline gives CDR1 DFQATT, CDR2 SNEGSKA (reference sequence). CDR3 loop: CSARVLAAFTQYF. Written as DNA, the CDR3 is TGCAGTGCTAGAGTACTAGCGGCCTTTACCCAGTACTTC.

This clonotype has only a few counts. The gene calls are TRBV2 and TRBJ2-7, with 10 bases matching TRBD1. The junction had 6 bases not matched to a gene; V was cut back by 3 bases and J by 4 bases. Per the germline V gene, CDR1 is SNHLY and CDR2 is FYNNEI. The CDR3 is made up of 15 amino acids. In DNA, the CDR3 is TGTGCCAGCAGTGATGGACAGGGGGGGAGATACGAGCAGTACTTC. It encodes CASSDGQGGRYEQYF. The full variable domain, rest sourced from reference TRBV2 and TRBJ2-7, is EPEVTQTPSHQVTQMGQEVILRCVPISNHLYFYWYRQILGQKVEFLVSFYNNEISEKSEIFDDQFSVERPDGSNFTLKIRSTKLEDSAMYFCASSDGQGGRYEQYFGPGTRLTVT.

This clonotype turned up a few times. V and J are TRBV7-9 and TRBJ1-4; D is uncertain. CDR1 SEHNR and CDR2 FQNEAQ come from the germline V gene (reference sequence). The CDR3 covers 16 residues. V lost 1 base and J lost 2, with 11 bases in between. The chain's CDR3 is CASSLGSGQTNEKLFF. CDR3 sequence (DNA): TGTGCCAGCAGCTTAGGATCCGGGCAGACTAATGAAAAACTGTTTTTT.

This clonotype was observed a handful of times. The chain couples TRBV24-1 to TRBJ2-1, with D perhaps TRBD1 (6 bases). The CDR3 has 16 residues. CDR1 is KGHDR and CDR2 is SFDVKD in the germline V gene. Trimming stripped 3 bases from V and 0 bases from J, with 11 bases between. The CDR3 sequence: CATSDTGQHSYNEQFF. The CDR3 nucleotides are TGTGCCACCAGTGATACAGGGCAACACTCCTACAATGAGCAGTTCTTC.

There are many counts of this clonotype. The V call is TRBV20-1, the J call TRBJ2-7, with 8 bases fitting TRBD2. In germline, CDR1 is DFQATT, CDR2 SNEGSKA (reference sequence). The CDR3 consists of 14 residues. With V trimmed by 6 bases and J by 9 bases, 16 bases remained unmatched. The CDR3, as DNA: TGCAGTGCCCAGCTCCAGCGGGAGTATAGGGGGCAGTACTTC. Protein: CSAQLQREYRGQYF.

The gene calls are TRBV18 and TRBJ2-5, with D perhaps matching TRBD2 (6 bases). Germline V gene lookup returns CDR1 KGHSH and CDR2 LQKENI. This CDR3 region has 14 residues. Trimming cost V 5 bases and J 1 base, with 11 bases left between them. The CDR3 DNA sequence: TGTGCCAGCTCAATAAAGGGAGGCCAAGAGACCCAGTACTTC. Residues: CASSIKGGQETQYF.

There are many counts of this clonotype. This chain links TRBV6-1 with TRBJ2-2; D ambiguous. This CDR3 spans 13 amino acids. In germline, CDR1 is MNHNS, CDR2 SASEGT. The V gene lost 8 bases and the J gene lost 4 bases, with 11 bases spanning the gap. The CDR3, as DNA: TGTGCCAGCCAAAGGTGGGGCACCGGGGAGCTGTTTTTT. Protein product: CASQRWGTGELFF.

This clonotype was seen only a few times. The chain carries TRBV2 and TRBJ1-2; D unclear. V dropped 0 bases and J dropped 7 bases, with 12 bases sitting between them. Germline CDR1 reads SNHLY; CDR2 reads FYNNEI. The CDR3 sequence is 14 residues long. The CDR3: CASSEALRGIGYTF. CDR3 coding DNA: TGTGCCAGCAGTGAAGCGCTTCGAGGGATTGGCTACACCTTC.

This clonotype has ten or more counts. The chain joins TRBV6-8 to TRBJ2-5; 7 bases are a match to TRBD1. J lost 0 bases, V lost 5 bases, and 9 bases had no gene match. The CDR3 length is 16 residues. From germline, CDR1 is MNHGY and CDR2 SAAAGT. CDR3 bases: TGTGCCAGCAGTAGCCTGGGGACAGCGGACCAAGAGACCCAGTACTTC. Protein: CASSSLGTADQETQYF.

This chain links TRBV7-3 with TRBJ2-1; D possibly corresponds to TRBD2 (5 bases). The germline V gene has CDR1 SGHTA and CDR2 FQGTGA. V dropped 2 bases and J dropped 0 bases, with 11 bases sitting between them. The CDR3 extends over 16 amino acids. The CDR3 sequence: CASSLAADPSYNEQFF. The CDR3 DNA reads TGTGCCAGCAGCTTAGCAGCGGACCCCTCCTACAATGAGCAGTTCTTC.

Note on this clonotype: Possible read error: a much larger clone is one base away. CDR3 region: CASSRAASRGDTGEPFF. As DNA, the CDR3 is TGTGCCAGCAGTAGGGCGGCCAGTCGAGGGGACACCGGGGAGCCGTTTTTT. The V call is TRBV6-2 or TRBV6-3, the J call TRBJ2-2; D possibly corresponds to TRBD1 (6 bases). CDR1 and CDR2 (germline): MNHEY, SVGEGT. This CDR3 is built from 17 residues.

The CDR3: CASSLARDRYYGYTF. The CDR3 DNA follows: TGTGCCAGCAGCTTAGCTCGGGACAGGTACTATGGCTACACCTTC. This sequence joins TRBV13 and TRBJ1-2; the match to TRBD1 covers 8 bases. The CDR3 spans 15 residues. CDR1 and CDR2 from the germline V gene are PRHDT and FYEKMQ (reference sequence). Germline trimming cut 1 base from V and 3 bases from J; bases unmatched to any gene: 4. The entire variable domain, with the rest obtained from reference TRBV13 and TRBJ1-2, is as follows: AAGVIQSPRHLIKEKRETATLKCYPIPRHDTVYWYQQGPGQDPQFLISFYEKMQSDKGSIPDRFSAQQFSDYHSELNMSSLELGDSALYFCASSLARDRYYGYTFGSGTRLTVV.

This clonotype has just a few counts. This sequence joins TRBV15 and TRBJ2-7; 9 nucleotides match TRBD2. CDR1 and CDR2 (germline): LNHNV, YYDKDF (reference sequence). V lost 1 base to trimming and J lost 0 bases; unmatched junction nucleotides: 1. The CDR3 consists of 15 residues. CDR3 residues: CATSRAAGGSYEQYF. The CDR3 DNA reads TGTGCCACCAGCAGAGCAGCGGGAGGCTCCTACGAGCAGTACTTC.